Sequencing of this T cell receptor beta chain was carried out in a study of T cells after yellow fever vaccination. V lost 4 bases and J lost 6, with 18 bases in between. CDR1 is LGHDT, CDR2 YNNKEL, per germline (reference sequence). This CDR3 contains 15 residues. This clonotype was seen more than once but under ten times. Its antigen is still unknown. Notes on the study in general: Only a small proportion of the clonotypes turned up in both the CD4 and the CD8 compartments, likely arising from convergent recombination. Contamination by abundant bulk-population clonotypes could be present in FACS-sorted repertoires. In post-booster samples, most primary-vaccination clones reappeared (approximately 96% CD4, 75% to 90% CD8).

As TCR cDNA was made by 5'RACE template switching, a universal primer site and UMIs were added. TCRdb reprocessed the 5' RACE reads with MiXCR, giving one entry per CDR3 protein. The sample records some 500,000 distinct CDR3 sequences, roughly 14% being singletons. This sequence joins TRBV3-1 and TRBJ1-2; D is possibly TRBD1 (5 bases). The receptor was derived from a man aged 25 to 40 who received the YFV17D yellow fever vaccine. This specimen consisted of PBMCs, obtained on the day of the yellow fever booster vaccination. The CDR3 sequence: CASSPPQGLRDGYTF. CDR3 in DNA: TGTGCCAGCAGCCCACCTCAGGGACTTCGGGATGGCTACACCTTC.